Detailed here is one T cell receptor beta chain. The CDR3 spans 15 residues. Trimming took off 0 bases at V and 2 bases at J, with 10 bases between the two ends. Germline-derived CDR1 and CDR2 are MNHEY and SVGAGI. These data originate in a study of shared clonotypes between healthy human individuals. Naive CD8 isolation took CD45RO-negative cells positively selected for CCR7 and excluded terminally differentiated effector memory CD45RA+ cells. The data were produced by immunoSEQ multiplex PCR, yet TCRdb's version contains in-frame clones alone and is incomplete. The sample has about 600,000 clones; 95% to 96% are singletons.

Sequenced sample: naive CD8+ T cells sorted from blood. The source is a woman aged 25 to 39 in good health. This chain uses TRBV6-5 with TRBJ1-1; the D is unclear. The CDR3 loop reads CASSYSRHANTEAFF. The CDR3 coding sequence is TGTGCCAGCAGTTACTCTCGGCATGCAAACACTGAAGCTTTCTTT.